These 8 T cell receptor beta chains originate from one sample sequenced in a study of T cell repertoires in cytomegalovirus infection. TCRdb analysed the reads with MiXCR anew, one entry per CDR3 protein. Of approximately 500,000 distinct CDR3 sequences listed, approximately 17% are singletons. Sequenced sample: CD8+ T cells from PBMCs. These receptors were taken from a human donor in good health (CMV status not recorded). Some clones in this sample may be carry-over from other donors' samples.

This clonotype was seen only a few times. The CDR3 bases are TGTGCCAGCATCGGCAATGCCAACGTCCTGACTTTC. Its protein is CASIGNANVLTF. The chain employs TRBV28 and TRBJ2-6; D is ambiguous. In germline, CDR1 is MDHEN, CDR2 SYDVKM. CDR3 length equals 12 residues. V was clipped by 7 bases and J by 7 bases, with 8 bases between them.

The sample holds a few counts of this clonotype. The rearrangement links TRBV4-2 to TRBJ1-1; no clear D gene. Deletions cut 1 base from V and 9 bases from J, with 9 bases between. Germline V lookup: CDR1 LGHNA, CDR2 YNFKEQ. The CDR3 loop spans 12 amino acids. DNA for the CDR3: TGTGCCAGCAGCCAAGGAAACGACCAAGCTTTCTTT. Protein product: CASSQGNDQAFF.

A few counts support this clonotype. The rearrangement uses TRBV4-2 and TRBJ2-7; D is unresolved. The CDR3 loop spans 14 amino acids. V was trimmed by 0 bases and J by 3 bases, leaving 9 bases between them. Looked up from germline, CDR1 is LGHNA and CDR2 is YNFKEQ. As DNA, the CDR3 is TGTGCCAGCAGCCAAGATGGCCGATACTACGAGCAGTACTTC. Its translation: CASSQDGRYYEQYF.

This clonotype appeared many times. V usage is TRBV7-2 and J usage is TRBJ2-4, with unresolved D. V was trimmed by 1 base and J by 5 bases, leaving 12 bases between them. The CDR3 extends over 15 amino acids. Germline V lookup: CDR1 SGHTA, CDR2 FQGNSA. The CDR3 nucleotides read TGTGCCAGCAGCTTAGGTTTCCCGTCAGAAAACATTCAGTACTTC. Translating it yields CASSLGFPSENIQYF.

This clonotype has at least ten counts. The V gene is TRBV27, the J gene TRBJ2-7; 7 nucleotides align to TRBD1. The CDR3 consists of 15 residues. After removal of 5 bases from V and 2 bases from J, the junction contained 9 bases not matched to a gene. Germline CDR1 MNHEY, CDR2 SMNVEV (reference sequence). As DNA, the CDR3 is TGTGCCAGCAGTGAGTTGAGGGACAGCCCCTACGAGCAGTACTTC. Protein product: CASSELRDSPYEQYF.

J is TRBJ1-5 and V is TRBV27; no reliable D call. This CDR3 spans 15 amino acids. Germline loops: CDR1 MNHEY, CDR2 SMNVEV (reference sequence). V gave up 2 bases and J gave up 0 bases, with 8 bases separating them. The CDR3, as DNA: TGTGCCAGCAGTTTAGGAACATATAGCAATCAGCCCCAGCATTTT. Protein sequence: CASSLGTYSNQPQHF.

The sample holds many counts of this clonotype. V is TRBV7-9 and J is TRBJ2-1, with 11 nucleotides matching TRBD2. Losses at the gene ends were 6 bases for V and 2 bases for J; bases not matched to a gene: 3. The CDR3 has 15 amino acids. CDR1 is SEHNR, CDR2 FQNEAQ, per germline (reference sequence). Here the CDR3 reads CASRRLAGPYNEQFF. In nucleotides, the CDR3 is TGTGCCAGCAGAAGACTAGCGGGACCCTACAATGAGCAGTTCTTC.

Many counts were recorded for this clonotype. This sequence joins TRBV28 and TRBJ2-5, with 7 nucleotides matching TRBD1. Germline CDR1 MDHEN, CDR2 SYDVKM. V shed 8 bases and J 2 bases; nucleotides not matched to a gene: 14. The CDR3 has 16 amino acids. CDR3 nucleotide sequence: TGTGCCAGCTCCTCTTTCCGGGACAGCTATCAAGAGACCCAGTACTTC. It encodes CASSSFRDSYQETQYF.